These T cell receptor beta chains were read from a single sample in a study of blood T cell repertoires in COVID-19. Produced via immunoSEQ multiplex PCR; TCRdb's table is partial and in-frame only. The top ten hold roughly 2.9% of the sample, which has approximately 200,000 clones, approximately 86% seen once. The sample consisted of peripheral blood. These receptors came from a woman in her thirties with active or convalescent COVID-19. Each CDR3 is given with its conserved first and last residue. D genes are given only for firm matches. Rows give clone size only sometimes, using once, few, many, or a class for an expanded clone.

size	length	V	D	J	CDR3	DNA
-	15	TRBV28	-	TRBJ2-1	CASSLNFATDNEQFF	TGTGCCAGCAGTTTGAACTTCGCAACCGACAATGAGCAGTTCTTC
-	13	TRBV21-1	-	TRBJ2-1	CASSKAFRNEQFF	TGTGCCAGCAGCAAAGCCTTCCGGAATGAGCAGTTCTTC
-	11	TRBV6-5	-	TRBJ1-6	CASRRNSPLHF	TGTGCCAGCCGGAGAAATTCACCCCTCCACTTT
-	12	TRBV6-6	-	TRBJ1-1	CASTPHTGEAFF	TGTGCCAGCACCCCCCACACAGGTGAAGCTTTCTTT
once	16	TRBV7-2	TRBD2	TRBJ2-3	CASSLGLAGATDTQYF	TGTGCCAGCAGCCTGGGACTAGCGGGGGCCACAGATACGCAGTATTTT
-	16	TRBV10-1	TRBD2	TRBJ2-3	CASSDFLAGGMDTQYF	TGCGCCAGCAGCGATTTCCTAGCGGGAGGGATGGATACGCAGTATTTT
-	15	TRBV4-1	-	TRBJ2-1	CASSPAAIRYYEQFF	TGCGCCAGCAGCCCGGCGGCTATTAGGTACTATGAGCAGTTCTTC
few	13	TRBV2	-	TRBJ2-5	CASSVVSGETQYF	TGTGCCAGCAGTGTTGTTAGTGGTGAGACCCAGTACTTC
-	19	TRBV7-6	TRBD2	TRBJ2-1	CASSLASQRETGSYNEQFF	TGTGCCAGCAGCTTAGCGAGTCAGCGGGAGACGGGGTCCTACAATGAGCAGTTCTTC
-	13	TRBV2	TRBD1	TRBJ1-1	CASRDDRATEAFF	TGTGCCAGCAGGGACGACAGGGCTACTGAAGCTTTCTTT
few	14	TRBV7-8	-	TRBJ2-7	CASSLAPGHLDEYF	TGTGCCAGCAGCTTAGCCCCGGGACACTTGGACGAGTACTTC
-	13	TRBV19	-	TRBJ1-2	CASSIDPAGDYTF	TGTGCCAGTAGTATAGATCCGGCCGGGGACTACACCTTC
-	16	TRBV7-2	TRBD1	TRBJ2-7	CASSLFLGQGAGEQYF	TGTGCCAGCAGCTTATTTTTGGGACAGGGGGCGGGAGAGCAGTACTTC
-	17	TRBV28	TRBD1	TRBJ2-2	CASSVLGTGLNTGELFF	TGTGCCAGCAGTGTTCTCGGGACAGGGCTAAACACCGGGGAGCTGTTTTTT
-	11	TRBV9	-	TRBJ2-5	CASSARETQYF	TGTGCCAGCAGCGCACGGGAGACCCAGTACTTC
-	11	TRBV19	-	TRBJ1-1	CASSRGTEAFF	TGTGCCAGTAGTAGGGGGACAGAAGCTTTCTTT
-	14	TRBV5-1	-	TRBJ1-4	CASSLFRDGEKLFF	TGCGCCAGCAGCTTGTTCAGGGATGGAGAAAAACTGTTTTTT
few	14	TRBV7-8	TRBD1	TRBJ1-6	CASSKTTGVSPLHF	TGTGCCAGCAGCAAGACAACAGGGGTCTCACCCCTCCACTTT
-	14	TRBV7-2	-	TRBJ1-3	CASSLKGGENTIYF	TGTGCCAGCAGCTTGAAAGGGGGAGAAAACACCATATATTTT
-	13	TRBV7-2	TRBD2	TRBJ2-1	CASGLAGHNEQFF	TGTGCCAGCGGACTAGCGGGACACAATGAGCAGTTCTTC
-	15	TRBV6-5	TRBD1	TRBJ1-2	CASSSSGTGDYGYTF	TGTGCCAGCAGTTCCTCCGGGACAGGAGACTATGGCTACACCTTC
-	14	TRBV10-1	-	TRBJ2-5	CASSEMSNQETQYF	TGCGCCAGCAGTGAGATGAGTAATCAAGAGACCCAGTACTTC
-	14	TRBV6-5	TRBD1	TRBJ1-1	CASRRDRLNTEAFF	TGTGCCAGCAGGAGGGACAGGTTGAACACTGAAGCTTTCTTT
-	14	TRBV5-6	TRBD1	TRBJ2-2	CASSVDRGFGELFF	TGTGCCAGCAGCGTCGACAGGGGGTTCGGGGAGCTGTTTTTT
-	16	TRBV11-2	-	TRBJ2-2	CASSPLRGVDTGELFF	TGTGCCAGCAGCCCCCTCAGGGGAGTGGACACCGGGGAGCTGTTTTTT
-	15	TRBV5-1	TRBD2	TRBJ2-1	CASSLDVAGGNEQFF	TGCGCCAGCAGCTTAGATGTAGCGGGAGGCAATGAGCAGTTCTTC
-	13	TRBV7-2	-	TRBJ1-1	CASSFRSNTEAFF	TGTGCCAGCAGCTTCCGGTCGAACACTGAAGCTTTCTTT
-	12	TRBV24-1	TRBD1	TRBJ2-7	CATSGGSYEQYF	TGTGCAACATCAGGGGGATCCTACGAGCAGTACTTC
few	18	TRBV5-5	TRBD1	TRBJ2-4	CASSLRDSLTLAKNIQYF	TGTGCCAGCAGCTTACGGGACAGCCTCACACTAGCCAAAAACATTCAGTACTTC
-	14	TRBV7-8	TRBD1	TRBJ1-2	CASSSTGDNYGYTF	TGTGCCAGCAGCTCAACAGGGGATAACTATGGCTACACCTTC
-	15	TRBV28	TRBD1	TRBJ1-2	CASSPSGQGDYGYTF	TGTGCCAGCAGTCCCTCGGGACAGGGCGACTATGGCTACACCTTC
-	15	TRBV9	-	TRBJ1-5	CASSEGVNSNQPQHF	TGTGCCAGCAGTGAAGGGGTTAATAGCAATCAGCCCCAGCATTTT
-	15	TRBV19	-	TRBJ1-1	CASTARMVMNTEAFF	TGTGCCAGTACCGCTAGGATGGTTATGAACACTGAAGCTTTCTTT
-	15	TRBV11-2	-	TRBJ1-3	CASSSWPPSGNTIYF	TGTGCCAGCAGCTCTTGGCCGCCCTCTGGAAACACCATATATTTT
-	15	TRBV4-1	TRBD1	TRBJ2-7	CASSQPGQNPNKQYF	TGCGCCAGCAGCCAACCGGGACAGAATCCGAACAAGCAGTACTTC
-	13	TRBV7-2	TRBD1	TRBJ1-3	CASAGQGGDTIYF	TGTGCCAGTGCCGGCCAGGGGGGTGACACCATATATTTT
-	14	TRBV7-9	TRBD1	TRBJ1-4	CASSRDSKNEKLFF	TGTGCCAGCAGCCGGGACAGTAAGAATGAAAAACTGTTTTTT
-	14	TRBV27	-	TRBJ2-5	CASSLLEGRKTQYF	TGTGCCAGCAGTTTATTGGAGGGCCGAAAGACCCAGTACTTC
-	15	TRBV7-6	TRBD2	TRBJ2-7	CASSSLAGSSYEQYF	TGTGCCAGCAGCTCTCTAGCGGGGAGCTCCTACGAGCAGTACTTC
-	17	TRBV2	-	TRBJ2-1	CASSSPIRDFSYNEQFF	TGCGCCAGCAGTTCCCCAATCCGGGACTTCTCCTACAATGAGCAGTTCTTC
-	13	TRBV12-3/TRBV12-4	-	TRBJ1-2	CASRPEDFYGYTF	TGTGCCAGCAGGCCCGAAGACTTCTATGGCTACACCTTC
-	13	TRBV18	-	TRBJ2-5	CASSPARQETQYF	TGTGCCAGCTCACCCGCACGCCAGGAGACCCAGTACTTC
-	16	TRBV3-1/TRBV3-2	-	TRBJ2-3	CASSPPTSGPTYTQYF	TGTGCCAGCAGCCCACCGACTAGTGGCCCCACATATACGCAGTATTTT
few	12	TRBV25-1	-	TRBJ2-7	CASSEFGYEQYF	TGTGCCAGCAGTGAGTTCGGCTACGAGCAGTACTTC
few	15	TRBV3-1/TRBV3-2	TRBD2	TRBJ2-5	CASSQAGLAQETQYF	TGTGCCAGCAGCCAAGCGGGACTAGCGCAAGAGACCCAGTACTTC
once	13	TRBV27	TRBD1	TRBJ2-7	CASLGTGPYEQYF	TGTGCCAGCTTGGGGACAGGACCCTACGAGCAGTACTTC
once	15	TRBV29-1	-	TRBJ1-1	CSVGLGDTSNTEAFF	TGCAGCGTTGGGCTTGGGGACACCTCGAACACTGAAGCTTTCTTT
-	12	TRBV10-1	-	TRBJ1-3	CASSSRGNTIYF	TGCGCCAGCAGTTCGCGAGGAAACACCATATATTTT
-	15	TRBV4-1	TRBD2	TRBJ2-3	CASSLLAGATDTQYF	TGCGCCAGCAGCCTCCTAGCGGGGGCCACAGATACGCAGTATTTT
-	14	TRBV12-5	TRBD1	TRBJ2-7	CASATGTGRNEQYF	TGTGCTAGTGCTACCGGGACAGGGAGGAACGAGCAGTACTTC
-	13	TRBV7-2	-	TRBJ1-2	CASSLAINYGYTF	TGTGCCAGCAGCTTAGCCATTAACTATGGCTACACCTTC
-	15	TRBV2	TRBD1	TRBJ1-5	CASSQQGTGNQPQHF	TGTGCCAGCAGCCAACAGGGGACGGGCAATCAGCCCCAGCATTTT
-	14	TRBV18	-	TRBJ1-2	CASSLNRDSDGYTF	TGTGCCAGCTCACTTAACAGGGATTCGGATGGCTACACCTTC
-	15	TRBV10-2	TRBD2	TRBJ2-5	CASSESSSGGHGQYF	TGCGCCAGCAGTGAGTCATCTAGCGGGGGGCACGGCCAGTACTTC
few	13	TRBV2	-	TRBJ2-2	CASSEGHTGELFF	TGTGCCAGCAGTGAGGGGCACACCGGGGAGCTGTTTTTT
-	12	TRBV7-2	-	TRBJ2-7	CASSPRTGEQYF	TGTGCCAGCAGCCCACGTACGGGCGAGCAGTACTTC
-	14	TRBV3-1/TRBV3-2	-	TRBJ1-1	CASSQGTSDTEAFF	TGTGCCAGCAGCCAAGGGACATCGGACACTGAAGCTTTCTTT
-	17	TRBV6-6	TRBD2	TRBJ2-7	CASSRGLAGGETYEQYF	TGTGCCAGCAGTCGGGGACTAGCGGGAGGCGAGACCTACGAGCAGTACTTC
-	13	TRBV30	-	TRBJ1-5	CAWGAGANQPQHF	TGTGCCTGGGGGGCGGGGGCCAACCAGCCCCAGCATTTT
-	13	TRBV11-2	-	TRBJ1-1	CASSFTGNTEAFF	TGTGCCAGCAGCTTTACAGGGAACACTGAAGCTTTCTTT